This T cell receptor (beta chain) was captured in a study of blood T cell repertoires in COVID-19. Study details: Acute-phase and convalescent COVID-19 samples originated in the United States, Italy and Spain. Sources were T cells, B-cell-depleted T cells, or PBMCs; the material itself was cDNA or gDNA.

In the original workflow: It was from reference gene primer amplification that nucleated cell counts were estimated. Data came from immunoSEQ multiplex PCR; TCRdb stores just in-frame clones and leaves some out. That table furnishes V, J and clone size, whereas the DNA furnished D and trimming. The table records around 220,000 clones, 85% to 90% of them present only once. Cohort placement rested on clinical history that participants reported themselves. This CDR3 region has 12 residues. The germline V and J ends were trimmed by 3 bases and 4 bases, with 4 bases remaining between them. The germline CDR1 and CDR2 sequences are LNHDA and SQIVND (reference sequence).

The chain uses TRBV19 and TRBJ1-5; no clear D gene. The sample taken for sequencing was PBMCs or T cells enriched from blood (not recorded which). The sequence was collected from a man under 40 who had been exposed to COVID-19. CDR3 bases: TGTGCCAGTAGTATCCCAAATCAGCCCCAGCATTTT. Amino acids: CASSIPNQPQHF.